The source of this T cell receptor beta chain is a study of T cell repertoires in cytomegalovirus infection. About the research overall: HLA-B-restricted CMV epitopes that are well studied were used alongside recently identified HLA-C-restricted ones. Public TCR beta signatures were indicative of both CMV infection and a matching HLA type.

TCRdb independently ran MiXCR on the reads; one entry per CDR3 protein. Of approximately 990,000 distinct CDR3 sequences in the sample, approximately 31% were seen once. This clonotype was counted at least ten times. Its antigen is unknown. Germline V gene data show CDR1 as SGHAT and CDR2 as FQNNGV. CDR3 length: 17 residues. V lost 0 bases and J 2 bases, leaving 14 bases between the germline ends. Study results and limitations: Carriage of CMV together with the relevant HLA was identifiable through cumulative public TCR beta family frequency. HLA-C-restricted CMV-specific TCR beta clonotypes prevailed in the ex vivo response.

Sequencing was performed on cultured CD8+ T cells from PBMCs, taken from culture after CMV antigen stimulation. This TCR was recovered from a human donor in good health (CMV status not recorded). Some clones in this sample may be carry-over from other donors' samples. V and J are TRBV11-2 and TRBJ2-1, with D unclear. The CDR3 here is CASSLEFGTVAYNEQFF. CDR3 coding DNA: TGTGCCAGCAGCTTAGAATTTGGAACAGTCGCCTACAATGAGCAGTTCTTC.